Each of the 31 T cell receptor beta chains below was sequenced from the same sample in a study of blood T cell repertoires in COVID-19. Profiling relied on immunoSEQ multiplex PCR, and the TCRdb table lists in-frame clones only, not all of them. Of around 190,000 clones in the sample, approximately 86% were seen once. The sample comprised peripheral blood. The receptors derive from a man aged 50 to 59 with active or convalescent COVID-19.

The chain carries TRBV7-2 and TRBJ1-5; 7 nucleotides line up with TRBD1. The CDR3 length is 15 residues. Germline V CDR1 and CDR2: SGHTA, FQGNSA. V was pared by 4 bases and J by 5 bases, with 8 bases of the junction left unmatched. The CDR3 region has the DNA TGTGCCAGCAGCTCACAGGGGCCTACAGATCAGCCCCAGCATTTT. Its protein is CASSSQGPTDQPQHF.

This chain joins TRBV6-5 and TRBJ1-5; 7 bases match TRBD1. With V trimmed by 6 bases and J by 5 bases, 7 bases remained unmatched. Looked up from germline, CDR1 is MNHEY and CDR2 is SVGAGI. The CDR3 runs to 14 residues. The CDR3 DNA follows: TGTGCCAGCAGCCAGTACAGGGGACATCAGCCCCAGCATTTT. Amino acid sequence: CASSQYRGHQPQHF.

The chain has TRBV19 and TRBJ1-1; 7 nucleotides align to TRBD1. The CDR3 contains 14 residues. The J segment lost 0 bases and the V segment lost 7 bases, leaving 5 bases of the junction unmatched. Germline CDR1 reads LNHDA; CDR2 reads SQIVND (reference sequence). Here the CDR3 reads CASTKGQMNTEAFF. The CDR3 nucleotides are TGTGCCAGTACCAAGGGACAGATGAACACTGAAGCTTTCTTT.

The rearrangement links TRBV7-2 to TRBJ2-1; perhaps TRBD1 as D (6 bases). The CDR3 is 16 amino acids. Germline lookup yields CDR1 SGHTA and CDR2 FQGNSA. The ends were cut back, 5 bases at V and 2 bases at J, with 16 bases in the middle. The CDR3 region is CASSPTARGAYNEQFF. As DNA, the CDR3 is TGTGCCAGCAGCCCTACCGCCAGGGGTGCCTACAATGAGCAGTTCTTC.

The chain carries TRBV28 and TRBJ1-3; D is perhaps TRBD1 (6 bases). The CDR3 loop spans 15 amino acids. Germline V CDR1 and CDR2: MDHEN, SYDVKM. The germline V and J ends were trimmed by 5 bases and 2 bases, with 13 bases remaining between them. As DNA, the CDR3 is TGTGCCAGCAGTGCCCTTGACAGGACTGGAAACACCATATATTTT. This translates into CASSALDRTGNTIYF.

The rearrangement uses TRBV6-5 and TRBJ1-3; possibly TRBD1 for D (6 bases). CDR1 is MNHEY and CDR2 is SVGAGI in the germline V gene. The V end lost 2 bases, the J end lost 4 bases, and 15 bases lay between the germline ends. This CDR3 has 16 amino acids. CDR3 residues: CASSYRGGRAGNTIYF. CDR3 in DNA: TGTGCCAGCAGTTACCGCGGGGGGCGAGCCGGAAACACCATATATTTT.

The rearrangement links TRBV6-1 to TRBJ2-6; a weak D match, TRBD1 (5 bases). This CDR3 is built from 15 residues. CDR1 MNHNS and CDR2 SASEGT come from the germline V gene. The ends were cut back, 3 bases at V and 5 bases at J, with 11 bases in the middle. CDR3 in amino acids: CASSDPGAWANVLTF. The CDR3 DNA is TGTGCCAGCAGTGATCCTGGGGCCTGGGCCAACGTCCTGACTTTC.

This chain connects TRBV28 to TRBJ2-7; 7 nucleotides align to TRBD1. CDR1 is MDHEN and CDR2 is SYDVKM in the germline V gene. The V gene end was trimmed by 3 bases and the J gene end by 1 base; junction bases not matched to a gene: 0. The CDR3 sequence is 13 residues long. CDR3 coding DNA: TGTGCCAGCAGTTTGACAGGGTCCTACGAGCAGTACTTC. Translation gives CASSLTGSYEQYF.

The CDR3 loop reads CASSHGANTEAFF. DNA for the CDR3: TGTGCCAGCAGCCATGGGGCGAACACTGAAGCTTTCTTT. The chain recombines TRBV3-1 (or the pseudogene TRBV3-2) with TRBJ1-1; D might be TRBD1 (5 bases). The ends were cut back, 3 bases at V and 1 base at J, with 6 bases in the middle. The germline V gene has CDR1 LGHDT and CDR2 YNNKEL (reference sequence). The CDR3 runs 13 residues.

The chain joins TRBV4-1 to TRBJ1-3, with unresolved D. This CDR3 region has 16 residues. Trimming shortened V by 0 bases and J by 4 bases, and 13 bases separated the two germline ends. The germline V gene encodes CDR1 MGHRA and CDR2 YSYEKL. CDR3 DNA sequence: TGCGCCAGCAGCCAAGATTTTGTGGGAGGAGGAAACACCATATATTTT. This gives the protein CASSQDFVGGGNTIYF.

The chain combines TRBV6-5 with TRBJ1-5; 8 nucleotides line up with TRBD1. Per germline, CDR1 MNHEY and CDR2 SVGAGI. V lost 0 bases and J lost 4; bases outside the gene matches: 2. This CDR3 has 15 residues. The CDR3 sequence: CASSYSRQGNQPQHF. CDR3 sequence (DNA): TGTGCCAGCAGTTACTCAAGACAGGGGAATCAGCCCCAGCATTTT.

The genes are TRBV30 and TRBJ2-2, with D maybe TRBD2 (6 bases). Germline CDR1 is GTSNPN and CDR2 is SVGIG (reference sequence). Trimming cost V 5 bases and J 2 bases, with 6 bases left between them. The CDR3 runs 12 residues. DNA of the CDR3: TGTGCCTGGGGGACTAACACCGGGGAGCTGTTTTTT. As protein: CAWGTNTGELFF.

The CDR3 region is CASSPAGPRLYGYTF. Written as DNA, the CDR3 is TGCGCCAGCAGCCCCGCAGGGCCCCGACTCTATGGCTACACCTTC. The V gene is TRBV5-1, the J gene TRBJ1-2, with a possible D match to TRBD1 (5 bases). Germline assignment: CDR1 SGHRS and CDR2 YFSETQ. The CDR3 has 15 amino acids. Trimming took 4 bases from V and 4 from J, leaving 17 bases between them.

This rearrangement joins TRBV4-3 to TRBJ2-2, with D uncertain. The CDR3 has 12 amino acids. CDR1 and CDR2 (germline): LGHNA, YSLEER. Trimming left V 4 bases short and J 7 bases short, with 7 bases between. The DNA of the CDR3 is TGCGCCAGCAGCCCTCGGGTCGGGGAGCTGTTTTTT. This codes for CASSPRVGELFF.

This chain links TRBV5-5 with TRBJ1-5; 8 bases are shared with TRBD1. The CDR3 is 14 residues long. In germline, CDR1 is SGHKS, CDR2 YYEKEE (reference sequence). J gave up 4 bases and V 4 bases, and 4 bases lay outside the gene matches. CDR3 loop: CASSVTGGNQPQHF. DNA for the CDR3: TGTGCCAGCAGCGTAACAGGGGGTAATCAGCCCCAGCATTTT.

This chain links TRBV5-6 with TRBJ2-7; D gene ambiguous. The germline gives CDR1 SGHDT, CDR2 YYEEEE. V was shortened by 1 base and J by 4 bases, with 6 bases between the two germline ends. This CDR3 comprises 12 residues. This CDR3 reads CASSLNGYEQYF. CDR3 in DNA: TGTGCCAGCAGCTTGAACGGTTACGAGCAGTACTTC.

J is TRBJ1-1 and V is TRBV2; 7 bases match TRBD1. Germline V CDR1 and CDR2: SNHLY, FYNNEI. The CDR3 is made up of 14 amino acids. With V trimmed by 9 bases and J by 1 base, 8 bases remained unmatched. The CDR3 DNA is TGTGCCAGAGCCCCCGGGACAGCGAACACTGAAGCTTTCTTT. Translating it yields CARAPGTANTEAFF.

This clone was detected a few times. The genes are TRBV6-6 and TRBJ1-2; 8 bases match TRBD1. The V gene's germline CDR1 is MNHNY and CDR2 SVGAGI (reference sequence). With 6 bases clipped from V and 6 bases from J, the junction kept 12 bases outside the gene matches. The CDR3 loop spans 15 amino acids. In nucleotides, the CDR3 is TGTGCCAGCAGATCTGACAGACAGGGGAGGGATGGCTACACCTTC. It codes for CASRSDRQGRDGYTF.

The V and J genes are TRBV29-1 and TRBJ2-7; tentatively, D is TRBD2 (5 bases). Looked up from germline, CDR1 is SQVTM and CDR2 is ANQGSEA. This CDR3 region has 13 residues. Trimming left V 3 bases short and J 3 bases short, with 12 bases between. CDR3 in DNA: TGCAGCGTTGATGTGGGAGAAAGCTACGAGCAGTACTTC. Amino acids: CSVDVGESYEQYF.

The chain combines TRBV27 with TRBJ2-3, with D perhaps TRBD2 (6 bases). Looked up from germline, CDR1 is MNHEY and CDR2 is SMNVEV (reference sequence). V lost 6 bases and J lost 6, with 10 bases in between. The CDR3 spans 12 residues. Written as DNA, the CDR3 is TGTGCCAGCAGCGTACGGGGGGATACGCAGTATTTT. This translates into CASSVRGDTQYF.

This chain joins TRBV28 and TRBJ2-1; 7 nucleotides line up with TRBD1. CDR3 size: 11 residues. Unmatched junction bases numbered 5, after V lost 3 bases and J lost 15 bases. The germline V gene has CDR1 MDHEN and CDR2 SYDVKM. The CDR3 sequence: CASSFVTGLFF. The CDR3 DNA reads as TGTGCCAGCAGTTTTGTGACAGGGCTGTTCTTC. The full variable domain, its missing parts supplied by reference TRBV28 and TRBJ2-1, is DVKVTQSSRYLVKRTGEKVFLECVQDMDHENMFWYRQDPGLGLRLIYFSYDVKMKEKGDIPEGYSVSREKKERFSLILESASTNQTSMYLCASSFVTGLFFGPGTRLTVL.

The CDR3 loop is CASGPTGGWYGYTF. CDR3 DNA sequence: TGTGCTAGTGGCCCGACAGGGGGGTGGTATGGCTACACCTTC. V usage is TRBV12-5 and J usage is TRBJ1-2; 9 nucleotides agree with TRBD1. The trim removed 6 bases at V and 5 bases at J, leaving 7 bases unmatched. The CDR3 spans 14 residues. Germline V gives CDR1 LGHNT, CDR2 FRNRAP.

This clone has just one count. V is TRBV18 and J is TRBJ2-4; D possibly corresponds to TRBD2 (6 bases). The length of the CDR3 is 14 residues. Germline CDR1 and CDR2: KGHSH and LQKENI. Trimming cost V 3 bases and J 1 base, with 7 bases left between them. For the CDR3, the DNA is TGTGCCAGCTCACCCCGGGAGGCCAAAAACATTCAGTACTTC. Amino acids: CASSPREAKNIQYF. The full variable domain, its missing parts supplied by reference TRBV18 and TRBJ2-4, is NAGVMQNPRHLVRRRGQEARLRCSPMKGHSHVYWYRQLPEEGLKFMVYLQKENIIDESGMPKERFSAEFPKEGPSILRIQQVVRGDSAAYFCASSPREAKNIQYFGAGTRLSVL.

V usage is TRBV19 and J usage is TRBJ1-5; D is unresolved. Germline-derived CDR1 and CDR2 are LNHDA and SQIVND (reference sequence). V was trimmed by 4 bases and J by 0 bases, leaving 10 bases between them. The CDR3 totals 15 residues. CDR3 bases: TGTGCCAGTAGTACAGTTTTATATAGCAATCAGCCCCAGCATTTT. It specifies CASSTVLYSNQPQHF.

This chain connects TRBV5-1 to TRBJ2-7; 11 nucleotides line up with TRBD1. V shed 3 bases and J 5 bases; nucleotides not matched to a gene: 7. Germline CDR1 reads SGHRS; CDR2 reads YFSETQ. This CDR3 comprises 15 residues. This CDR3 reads CASSSPGQGGDEQYF. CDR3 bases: TGCGCCAGCAGCTCCCCGGGACAGGGGGGCGACGAGCAGTACTTC.

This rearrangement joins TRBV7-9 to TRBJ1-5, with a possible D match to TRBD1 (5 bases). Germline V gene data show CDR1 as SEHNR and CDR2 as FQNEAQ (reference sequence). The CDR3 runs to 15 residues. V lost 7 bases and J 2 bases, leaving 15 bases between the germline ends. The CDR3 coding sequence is TGTGCCAGCACCAATTCAGGGCTACGCAATCAGCCCCAGCATTTT. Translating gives CASTNSGLRNQPQHF.

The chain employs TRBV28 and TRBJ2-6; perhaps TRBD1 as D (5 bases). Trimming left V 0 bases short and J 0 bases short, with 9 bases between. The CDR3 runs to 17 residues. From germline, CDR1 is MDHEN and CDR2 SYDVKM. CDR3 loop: CASSLWHRSSGANVLTF. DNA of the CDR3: TGTGCCAGCAGTTTATGGCACAGGTCCTCTGGGGCCAACGTCCTGACTTTC.

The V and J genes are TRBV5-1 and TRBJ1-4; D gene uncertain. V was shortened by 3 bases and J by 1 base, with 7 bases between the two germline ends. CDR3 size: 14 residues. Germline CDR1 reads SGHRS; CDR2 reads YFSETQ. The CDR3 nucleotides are TGCGCCAGCAGCTCGGGTATAACTAATGAAAAACTGTTTTTT. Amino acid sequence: CASSSGITNEKLFF.

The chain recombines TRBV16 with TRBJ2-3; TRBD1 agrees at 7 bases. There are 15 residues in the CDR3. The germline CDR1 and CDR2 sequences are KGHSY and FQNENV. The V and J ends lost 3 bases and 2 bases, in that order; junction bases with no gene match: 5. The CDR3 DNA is TGTGCCAGCAGCCACCAGGGACAGTCCACAGATACGCAGTATTTT. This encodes CASSHQGQSTDTQYF. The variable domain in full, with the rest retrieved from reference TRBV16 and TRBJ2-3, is GEEVAQTPKHLVRGEGQKAKLYCAPIKGHSYVFWYQQVLKNEFKFLISFQNENVFDETGMPKERFSAKCLPNSPCSLEIQATKLEDSAVYFCASSHQGQSTDTQYFGPGTRLTVL.

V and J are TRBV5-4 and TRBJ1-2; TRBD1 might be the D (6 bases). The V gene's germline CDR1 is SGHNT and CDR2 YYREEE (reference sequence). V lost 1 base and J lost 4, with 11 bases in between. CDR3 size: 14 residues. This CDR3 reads CASSLSGGAYGYTF. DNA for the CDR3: TGTGCCAGCAGCTTGTCGGGGGGCGCCTATGGCTACACCTTC.

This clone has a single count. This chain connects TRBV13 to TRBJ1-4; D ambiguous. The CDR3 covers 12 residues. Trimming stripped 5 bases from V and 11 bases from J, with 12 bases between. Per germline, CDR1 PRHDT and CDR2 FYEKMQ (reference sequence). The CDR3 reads CASSPDRRKLFF. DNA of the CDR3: TGTGCCAGCAGCCCAGACCGGAGGAAACTGTTTTTT.